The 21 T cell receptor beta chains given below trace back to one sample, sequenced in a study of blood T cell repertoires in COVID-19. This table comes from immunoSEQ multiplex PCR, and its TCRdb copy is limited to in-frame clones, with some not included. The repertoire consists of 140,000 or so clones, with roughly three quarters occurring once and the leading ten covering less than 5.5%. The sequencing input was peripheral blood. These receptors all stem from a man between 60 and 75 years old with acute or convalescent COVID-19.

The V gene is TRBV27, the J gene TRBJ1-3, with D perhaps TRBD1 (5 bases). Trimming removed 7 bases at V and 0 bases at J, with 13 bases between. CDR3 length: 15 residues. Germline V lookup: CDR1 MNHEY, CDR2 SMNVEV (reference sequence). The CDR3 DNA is TGTGCCAGCATGTCTGGACAAAGCTCTGGAAACACCATATATTTT. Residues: CASMSGQSSGNTIYF.

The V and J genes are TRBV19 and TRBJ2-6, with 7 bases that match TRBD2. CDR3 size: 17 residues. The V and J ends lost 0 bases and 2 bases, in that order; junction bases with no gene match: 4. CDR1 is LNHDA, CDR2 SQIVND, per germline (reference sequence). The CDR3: CASSIDGEGPGANVLTF. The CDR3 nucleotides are TGTGCCAGTAGTATAGACGGGGAGGGACCTGGGGCCAACGTCCTGACTTTC.

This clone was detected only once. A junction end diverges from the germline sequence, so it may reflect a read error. Here the CDR3 reads CASSGGTPPLF. The CDR3 bases are TGTGCCAGCAGCGGAGGAACTCCGCCACTTTTT. The genes are TRBV25-1 and TRBJ2-3, with D possibly being TRBD2 (5 bases). CDR1 and CDR2 from the germline V gene are MGHDK and SYGVNS. The CDR3 has 11 residues.

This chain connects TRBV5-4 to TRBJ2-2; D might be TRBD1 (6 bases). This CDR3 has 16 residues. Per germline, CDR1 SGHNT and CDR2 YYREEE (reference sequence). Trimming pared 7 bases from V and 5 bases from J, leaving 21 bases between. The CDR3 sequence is CASAQDSPGVTGELFF. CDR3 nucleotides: TGTGCCAGCGCCCAGGATTCGCCAGGGGTTACCGGGGAGCTGTTTTTT.

DNA of the CDR3: TGTGCCAGCAGCTCGTCCGGGACACTCTACGAGCAGTACTTC. Encoded protein: CASSSSGTLYEQYF. This chain uses TRBV11-2 with TRBJ2-7; possible D gene TRBD1, 6 bases. CDR1 and CDR2 (germline): SGHAT, FQNNGV. The V end lost 4 bases, the J end lost 3 bases, and 13 bases lay between the germline ends. CDR3 length: 14 residues.

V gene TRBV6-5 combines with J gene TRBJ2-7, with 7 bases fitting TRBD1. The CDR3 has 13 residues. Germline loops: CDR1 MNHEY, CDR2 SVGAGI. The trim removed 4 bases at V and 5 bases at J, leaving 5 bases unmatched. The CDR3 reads CASSSGTAHEQYF. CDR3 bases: TGTGCCAGCAGTTCCGGGACAGCACACGAGCAGTACTTC.

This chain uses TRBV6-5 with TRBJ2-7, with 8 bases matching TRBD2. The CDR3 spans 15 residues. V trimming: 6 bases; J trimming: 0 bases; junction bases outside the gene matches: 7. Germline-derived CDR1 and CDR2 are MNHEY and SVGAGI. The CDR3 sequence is CASSLLAGSSYEQYF. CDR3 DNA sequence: TGTGCCAGCAGCCTTCTAGCGGGCAGCTCCTACGAGCAGTACTTC.

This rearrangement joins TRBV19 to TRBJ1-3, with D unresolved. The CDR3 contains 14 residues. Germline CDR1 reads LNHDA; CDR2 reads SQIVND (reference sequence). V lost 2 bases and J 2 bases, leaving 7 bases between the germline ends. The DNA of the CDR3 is TGTGCCAGTAGTATATCGGTGGCTGGAAACACCATATATTTT. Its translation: CASSISVAGNTIYF.

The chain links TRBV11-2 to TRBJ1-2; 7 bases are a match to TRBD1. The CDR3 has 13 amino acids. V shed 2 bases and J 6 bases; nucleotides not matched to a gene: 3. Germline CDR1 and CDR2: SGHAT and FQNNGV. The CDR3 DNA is TGTGCCAGCAGCTTATCTGGGACAGATGGCTACACCTTC. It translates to CASSLSGTDGYTF.

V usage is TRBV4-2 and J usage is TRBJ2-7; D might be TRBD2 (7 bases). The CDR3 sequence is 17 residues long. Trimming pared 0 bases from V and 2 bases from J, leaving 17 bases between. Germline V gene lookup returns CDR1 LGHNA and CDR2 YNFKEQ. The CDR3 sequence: CASSQDGGASGPYEQYF. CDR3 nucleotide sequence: TGTGCCAGCAGCCAAGATGGGGGGGCTAGCGGCCCCTACGAGCAGTACTTC.

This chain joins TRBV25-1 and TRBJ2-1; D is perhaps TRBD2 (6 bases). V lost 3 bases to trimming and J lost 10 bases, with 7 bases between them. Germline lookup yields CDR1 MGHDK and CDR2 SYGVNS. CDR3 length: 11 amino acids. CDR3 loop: CASSDGLEQFF. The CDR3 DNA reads TGTGCCAGCAGTGACGGACTAGAGCAGTTCTTC.

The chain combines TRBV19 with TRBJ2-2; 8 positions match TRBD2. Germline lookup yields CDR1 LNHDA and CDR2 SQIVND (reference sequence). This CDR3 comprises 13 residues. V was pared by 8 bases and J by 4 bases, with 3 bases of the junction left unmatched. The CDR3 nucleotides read TGTGCCAGTCGTAGCGGGACCACCGGGGAGCTGTTTTTT. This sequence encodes CASRSGTTGELFF.

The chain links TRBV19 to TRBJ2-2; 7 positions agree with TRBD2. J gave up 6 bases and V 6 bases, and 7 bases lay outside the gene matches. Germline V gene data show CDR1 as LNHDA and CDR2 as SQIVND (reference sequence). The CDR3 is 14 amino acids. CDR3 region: CASSPGGGAGELFF. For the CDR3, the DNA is TGTGCCAGTAGCCCCGGCGGGGGAGCCGGGGAGCTGTTTTTT.

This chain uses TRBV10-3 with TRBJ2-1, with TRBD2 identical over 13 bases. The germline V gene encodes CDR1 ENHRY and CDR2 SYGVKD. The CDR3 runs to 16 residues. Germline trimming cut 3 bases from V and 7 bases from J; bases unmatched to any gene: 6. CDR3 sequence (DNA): TGTGCCATCAGTGATTATACTAGCGGGAGGGCAAATGAGCAGTTCTTC. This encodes CAISDYTSGRANEQFF.

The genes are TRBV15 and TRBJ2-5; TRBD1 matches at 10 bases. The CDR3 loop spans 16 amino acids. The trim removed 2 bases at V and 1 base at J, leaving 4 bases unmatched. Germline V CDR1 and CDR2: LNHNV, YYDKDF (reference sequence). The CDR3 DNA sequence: TGTGCCACCAGCAGACCCTGGACAGGGGGCCAAGAGACCCAGTACTTC. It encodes CATSRPWTGGQETQYF.

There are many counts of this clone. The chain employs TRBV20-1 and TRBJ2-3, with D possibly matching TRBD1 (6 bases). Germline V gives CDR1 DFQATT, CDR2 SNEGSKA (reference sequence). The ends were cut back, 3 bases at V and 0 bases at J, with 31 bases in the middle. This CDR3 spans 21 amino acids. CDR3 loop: CSASKLGQGYNDYTSTDTQYF. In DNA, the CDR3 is TGCAGTGCTAGTAAATTAGGGCAGGGGTATAACGACTACACAAGCACAGATACGCAGTATTTT.

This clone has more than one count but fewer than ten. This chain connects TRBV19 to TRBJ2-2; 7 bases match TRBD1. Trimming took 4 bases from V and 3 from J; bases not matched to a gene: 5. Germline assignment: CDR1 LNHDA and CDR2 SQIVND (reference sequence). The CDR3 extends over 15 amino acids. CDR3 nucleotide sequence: TGTGCCAGTAGTACTCGACAGGGATACACCGGGGAGCTGTTTTTT. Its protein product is CASSTRQGYTGELFF.

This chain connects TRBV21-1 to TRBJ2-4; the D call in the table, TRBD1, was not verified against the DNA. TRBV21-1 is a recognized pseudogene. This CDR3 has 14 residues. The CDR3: CASSKGDIKNIQYF. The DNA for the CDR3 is TGTGCCAGCAGCAAGGGGGACATTAAAAACATTCAGTACTTC.

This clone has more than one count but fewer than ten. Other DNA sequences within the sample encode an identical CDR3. The CDR3 sequence: CASSLGLAGVEQYF. The CDR3 region has the DNA TGCGCCAGCAGCCTGGGACTAGCGGGAGTGGAGCAGTACTTC. This sequence joins TRBV5-1 and TRBJ2-7; 14 nucleotides align to TRBD2. Germline CDR1 SGHRS, CDR2 YFSETQ. The CDR3 sequence is 14 residues long. The junction had 4 bases not matched to a gene; V was cut back by 4 bases and J by 7 bases.

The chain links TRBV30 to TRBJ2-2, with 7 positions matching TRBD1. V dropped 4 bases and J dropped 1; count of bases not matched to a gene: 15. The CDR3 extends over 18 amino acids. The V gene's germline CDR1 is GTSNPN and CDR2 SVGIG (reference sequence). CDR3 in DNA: TGTGCCTGGATACCCCTAGGGGGCGGAGGATTGAACACCGGGGAGCTGTTTTTT. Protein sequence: CAWIPLGGGGLNTGELFF.

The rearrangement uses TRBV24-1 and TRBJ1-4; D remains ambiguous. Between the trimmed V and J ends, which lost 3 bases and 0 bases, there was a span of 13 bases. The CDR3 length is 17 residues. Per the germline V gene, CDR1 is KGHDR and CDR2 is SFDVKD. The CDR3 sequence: CATSDLRYSPTNEKLFF. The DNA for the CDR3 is TGTGCCACCAGTGATCTACGCTACAGTCCAACTAATGAAAAACTGTTTTTT.